This T cell receptor (beta chain) was sequenced in a study of shared clonotypes between healthy human individuals. TCRdb keeps only in-frame clones here, not all; method: immunoSEQ multiplex PCR. The table has 2 million to 2.5 million clones, 90% to 95% seen once; the top ten hold about 0.39%. The study separated CD4+ cells into CD45RA+ naive and CD45RA-negative memory subsets. The ends were cut back, 2 bases at V and 7 bases at J, with 17 bases in the middle. In germline, CDR1 is SGHDN, CDR2 FVKESK. The CDR3 sequence is 16 residues long. The chain is built from TRBV14 and TRBJ1-4, with no clear D. The sequence was collected from a man younger than 30 in good health. Some clones in this sample may be carry-over from other donors' samples. The source material was naive CD4+ T cells from PBMCs. The subset denotes: CD45RA+ positively selected. CDR3 sequence reads: CASSQPLGRAVEKLFF. The CDR3 nucleotides are TGTGCCAGCAGCCAACCACTCGGGCGGGCGGTTGAAAAACTGTTTTTT.